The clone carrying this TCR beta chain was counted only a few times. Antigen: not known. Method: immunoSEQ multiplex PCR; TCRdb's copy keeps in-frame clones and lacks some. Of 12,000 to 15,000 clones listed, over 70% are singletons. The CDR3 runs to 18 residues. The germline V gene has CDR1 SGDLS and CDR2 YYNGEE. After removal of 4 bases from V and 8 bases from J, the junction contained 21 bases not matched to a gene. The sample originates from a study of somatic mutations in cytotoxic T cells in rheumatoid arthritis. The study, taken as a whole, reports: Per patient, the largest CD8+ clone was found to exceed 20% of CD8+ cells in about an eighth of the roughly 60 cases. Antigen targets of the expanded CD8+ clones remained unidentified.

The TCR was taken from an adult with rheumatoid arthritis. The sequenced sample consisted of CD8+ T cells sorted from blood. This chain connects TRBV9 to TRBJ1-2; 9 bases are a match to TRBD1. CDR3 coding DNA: TGTGCCAGCAGCCACCGGGCGATTCACCGGGACAGGGAGCAAGGCTACACCTTC. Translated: CASSHRAIHRDREQGYTF.